This T cell receptor beta chain emerged from a study of blood T cell repertoires in COVID-19. Study in general: The origin of the acute and convalescent COVID-19 samples was the United States, Italy and Spain. T cells, B-cell-depleted T cells, or PBMCs provided the cDNA or gDNA that served as material.

Per the authors' pipeline: Amplification with reference gene primers provided the estimates of nucleated cell counts. Assay used: immunoSEQ multiplex PCR; TCRdb lists only in-frame clones, some missing. The V and J calls and clone size were taken over from that table, and D and trimming were inferred from the DNA. The sample has about 72,000 clones, 70% to 90% seen once. CDR3 length: 14 residues. Trimming stripped 5 bases from V and 6 bases from J, with 19 bases between. In germline, CDR1 is GTSNPN, CDR2 SVGIG (reference sequence). The rearrangement links TRBV30 to TRBJ1-2; possible D gene TRBD1, 5 bases. The receptor was derived from a woman of 80 years or more with acute or convalescent COVID-19. The sequencing sample was made of peripheral blood. The chain's CDR3 is CAWDHGGWGNGYTF. The CDR3 DNA reads as TGTGCCTGGGACCACGGGGGGTGGGGGAATGGCTACACCTTC.